This T cell receptor beta chain was documented in a study of regulatory T cells in long-lasting Graves disease. The time point: newly diagnosed GD, antithyroid drugs for less than 3 months. Extracted PBMC RNA gave rise to the TCR library. Through Arm-PCR of CDR3 regions and iRepertoire HTBI primers, TCR beta libraries were built. TCRdb itself ran the multiplex PCR reads through MiXCR, one entry per CDR3 protein. The data contain roughly 380,000 distinct CDR3 sequences, 15% to 17% of them singletons. Overall study findings and caveats: Persistent Graves' patients showed reduced TCR diversity versus newly diagnosed patients. Persistent disease showed a preference for TRBV28, TRBJ1-2 and TRBJ2-5.

This clonotype was counted many times. Antigen specificity is unknown. Germline assignment: CDR1 SGHTA and CDR2 FQGTGA. V dropped 5 bases and J dropped 3; count of bases not matched to a gene: 16. This CDR3 is 18 amino acids long. Material: peripheral blood mononuclear cells (PBMCs), obtained at new diagnosis, from a patient treated with antithyroid drugs. The clonotype originates from a female donor with Graves disease. V and J are TRBV7-3 and TRBJ1-2; 9 nucleotides line up with TRBD1. The chain's CDR3 is CASSPGDRGDMVDYGYTF. The CDR3 bases are TGTGCCAGCAGCCCGGGAGACAGGGGGGATATGGTGGACTATGGCTACACCTTC.